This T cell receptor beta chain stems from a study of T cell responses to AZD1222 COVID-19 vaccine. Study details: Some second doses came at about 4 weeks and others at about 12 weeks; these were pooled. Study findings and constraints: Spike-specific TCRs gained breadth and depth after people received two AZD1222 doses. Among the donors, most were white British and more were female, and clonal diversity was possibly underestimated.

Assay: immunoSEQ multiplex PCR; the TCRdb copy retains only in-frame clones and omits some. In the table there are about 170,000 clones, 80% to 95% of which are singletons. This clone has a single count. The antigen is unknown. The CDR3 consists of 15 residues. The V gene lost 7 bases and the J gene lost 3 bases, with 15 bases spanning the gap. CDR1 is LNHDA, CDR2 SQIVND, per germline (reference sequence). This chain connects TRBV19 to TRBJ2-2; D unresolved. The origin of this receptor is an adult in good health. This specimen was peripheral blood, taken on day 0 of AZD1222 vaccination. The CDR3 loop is CASTKPNGHTGELFF. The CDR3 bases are TGTGCCAGTACCAAGCCAAACGGCCACACCGGGGAGCTGTTTTTT.